A selection of T cell receptor beta chains follows, all from one sample in a study of human T cells and chemical hapten exposure. TCRdb recomputed calls from the RACE reads with MiXCR, one row per CDR3 protein. Of around 130,000 distinct CDR3 sequences in the sample, about 9.4% are singletons; the top ten hold 1.5% to 2%. Input material: whole blood. These receptors came from a male donor in good health. Some clones in this sample may be carry-over from other donors' samples. The conserved cysteine and the conserved F or W are not part of the CDR3 here. A row's size may be missing; if present it is once, few, many or a size class.

j_gene,v_gene,abundance,CDR3aa
TRBJ1-3,TRBV6-1,.,ASSVTGSGNTIH
TRBJ2-3,TRBV12-3/TRBV12-4,.,ASSSRTSGRGTDTQY
TRBJ1-1,TRBV4-2,few,ASSPISGGDEAF
TRBJ1-2,TRBV7-9,many,ASSLESSDGYT
TRBJ2-4,TRBV5-5,few,ASSGTDKNIQY
TRBJ1-1,TRBV5-1,many,ASTTGHPNTEAF
TRBJ2-1,TRBV18,few,ASSPWQGSYNEQF
TRBJ1-1,TRBV20-1,.,SATETGSNTEAF
TRBJ2-2,TRBV7-2,.,ASSLYGTGELF
TRBJ2-1,TRBV11-2,.,ASSLGTASYNEQF